This T cell receptor (beta chain) was retrieved from a study of T cells in Graves' hyperthyroidism and ophthalmopathy. 10 ml of fresh peripheral blood supplied the PBMCs. V shed 6 bases and J 8 bases; nucleotides not matched to a gene: 9. The CDR3 has 15 amino acids. Germline assignment: CDR1 WSHSY and CDR2 SAAADI. Concerning this clonotype: Its target is not known.

The study's findings and limits: Expanded thyroid clonotypes (above 0.001) were mostly also found in blood.

Amplification of TCR beta CDR3 regions was performed using RNA transcripts as template. Researchers ran a first-round RT-PCR on the TCR CDR3 using the HTBI primer set. TCRdb re-called the multiplex PCR reads through MiXCR, storing one row per CDR3 protein. The top ten hold roughly 7.1% of the sample, which has around 600,000 distinct CDR3 sequences, 12% to 15% seen once. The J gene is TRBJ2-1, the V gene TRBV10-2, with 11 bases fitting TRBD2. The clonotype originates from a woman aged 18 to 35 with Graves' ophthalmopathy. The specimen was blood. The CDR3 sequence: CASRDSGRAGDEQFF. CDR3 coding DNA: TGCGCCAGCAGAGATAGCGGGAGGGCGGGCGATGAGCAGTTCTTC.